The clone carrying this T cell receptor beta chain was recorded a few times. Its antigen is unidentified. The record originates from a study of beta chain features in type 1 diabetes. Study-level findings and limits: The naive, central memory and Treg TCRB repertoires of patients appeared to be more similar to one another than those of healthy donors.

The length of the CDR3 is 12 residues. Trimming removed 5 bases from V and 6 bases from J, with 11 bases in between. Germline CDR1 is SGHTA and CDR2 is FQGTGA. Expressed TCRB transcripts got sequenced, as all isolated RNA was reverse transcribed. The data were produced by immunoSEQ multiplex PCR, yet TCRdb's version contains in-frame clones alone and is incomplete. The sample records roughly 610,000 clones, about a sixth being singletons. This sequence originates from a man in his late teens or twenties in good health. This chain uses TRBV7-3 with TRBJ2-7; D uncertain. The sequencing sample was made of naive CD4+ T cells from blood. The CDR3 sequence is CASSNPPSEQYF. The CDR3 coding sequence is TGTGCCAGCAGCAACCCACCCTCCGAGCAGTACTTC.